Presented here are 24 T cell receptor beta chains from one specimen sequenced in a study of blood T cell repertoires in COVID-19. The assay was immunoSEQ multiplex PCR, and TCRdb's table has in-frame clones only and misses some. The table shows approximately 470,000 clones, with 80% to 90% occurring only once. The sample consisted of peripheral blood. These receptors all stem from a human donor in a cohort sampled during active COVID-19.

The chain couples TRBV7-2 to TRBJ2-3; D may be TRBD1 (6 bases). The length of the CDR3 is 16 residues. Trimming removed 0 bases from V and 0 bases from J, with 10 bases in between. Germline loops: CDR1 SGHTA, CDR2 FQGNSA. The chain's CDR3 is CASSLALGGSTDTQYF. CDR3 coding DNA: TGTGCCAGCAGCTTAGCCCTTGGGGGCAGCACAGATACGCAGTATTTT.

The table lists this clone with many counts. The chain uses TRBV6-5 and TRBJ1-1; TRBD1 matches at 8 bases. The CDR3 spans 14 residues. Germline V CDR1 and CDR2: MNHEY, SVGAGI. V was clipped by 5 bases and J by 7 bases; unmatched bases: 9. The DNA of the CDR3 is TGTGCCAGCAGTAAGGGACAGGAGGTTAGTGAAGCTTTCTTT. Translated, it gives CASSKGQEVSEAFF.

The rearrangement joins TRBV18 to TRBJ2-3, with D possibly matching TRBD2 (5 bases). Germline V lookup: CDR1 KGHSH, CDR2 LQKENI. There are 14 residues in the CDR3. V was shortened by 6 bases and J by 0 bases, with 10 bases between the two germline ends. The CDR3, as DNA: TGTGCCAGCTCGGCGGAGGAAAGCACAGATACGCAGTATTTT. This gives the protein CASSAEESTDTQYF.

This chain joins TRBV30 and TRBJ1-6, with 9 bases that match TRBD1. Germline-derived CDR1 and CDR2 are GTSNPN and SVGIG (reference sequence). Germline trimming cut 1 base from V and 10 bases from J; bases unmatched to any gene: 8. This CDR3 comprises 15 residues. The CDR3 sequence is CAWSEVPGQGSPLHF. For the CDR3, the DNA is TGTGCCTGGAGTGAGGTCCCGGGACAGGGATCACCCCTCCACTTT.

The chain carries TRBV11-1 and TRBJ2-2; tentatively, D is TRBD2 (5 bases). V lost 5 bases to trimming and J lost 5 bases, with 12 bases between them. Germline values: CDR1 SGHAT, CDR2 FQDESV (reference sequence). This CDR3 has 14 amino acids. The CDR3 DNA reads TGTGCCAGCAGCCCGTTACGGGATACCGGGGAGCTGTTTTTT. It specifies CASSPLRDTGELFF.

This clone was seen more than once but under ten times. The rearrangement uses TRBV9 and TRBJ2-2; 11 nucleotides match TRBD1. V trimming: 2 bases; J trimming: 5 bases; junction bases outside the gene matches: 8. The length of the CDR3 is 17 residues. Germline V gives CDR1 SGDLS, CDR2 YYNGEE. The CDR3 nucleotides read TGTGCCAGCAGCGTGGTCGGACAGGGGGCTTGGACCGGGGAGCTGTTTTTT. Translated: CASSVVGQGAWTGELFF. Together with reference TRBV9 and TRBJ2-2, the CDR3 gives the full variable domain: DSGVTQTPKHLITATGQRVTLRCSPRSGDLSVYWYQQSLDQGLQFLIQYYNGEERAKGNILERFSAQQFPDLHSELNLSSLELGDSALYFCASSVVGQGAWTGELFFGEGSRLTVL.

V and J are TRBV18 and TRBJ1-2, with TRBD1 identical over 8 bases. The CDR3 loop spans 14 amino acids. Germline V CDR1 and CDR2: KGHSH, LQKENI. V lost 0 bases, J lost 6 bases, and 3 bases stayed unmatched. The CDR3 nucleotides are TGTGCCAGCTCACCACCGGCAGGGGGCAATGGCTACACCTTC. Amino acid sequence: CASSPPAGGNGYTF.

V is TRBV9 and J is TRBJ2-7; no firm D call. Trimming removed 0 bases at V and 1 base at J, with 11 bases between. The CDR3 extends over 15 amino acids. Germline assignment: CDR1 SGDLS and CDR2 YYNGEE. The CDR3 spells CASSVGHATSYEQYF. The CDR3 bases are TGTGCCAGCAGCGTAGGACACGCCACTTCCTACGAGCAGTACTTC.

The chain employs TRBV24-1 and TRBJ2-1; possible D gene TRBD2, 6 bases. CDR1 and CDR2 from the germline V gene are KGHDR and SFDVKD. Trimming stripped 2 bases from V and 4 bases from J, with 8 bases between. This CDR3 comprises 14 residues. The CDR3 reads CATSDSRGYNEQFF. Written as DNA, the CDR3 is TGTGCCACCAGTGATTCCCGGGGGTACAATGAGCAGTTCTTC.

The gene calls are TRBV7-2 and TRBJ2-7; TRBD1 agrees at 10 bases. The germline gives CDR1 SGHTA, CDR2 FQGNSA. This CDR3 spans 16 amino acids. J lost 2 bases, V lost 3 bases, and 7 bases had no gene match. In DNA, the CDR3 is TGTGCCAGCAGCTTGGGGACAGGGGCTAGGGCCTACGAGCAGTACTTC. Protein: CASSLGTGARAYEQYF.

The chain is built from TRBV2 and TRBJ2-1, with D possibly TRBD2 on 6 matching bases. From germline, CDR1 is SNHLY and CDR2 FYNNEI. The CDR3 has 14 amino acids. Deletions cut 6 bases from V and 5 bases from J, with 14 bases between. CDR3 in amino acids: CASRETGLNNEQFF. In nucleotides, the CDR3 is TGTGCCAGCAGAGAAACGGGACTCAACAATGAGCAGTTCTTC.

The chain recombines TRBV5-6 with TRBJ1-1; D uncertain. This CDR3 comprises 11 residues. V was cut by 7 bases and J by 11 bases, with 15 bases left in between. Germline CDR1 reads SGHDT; CDR2 reads YYEEEE. The CDR3 protein is CASHLNDRAFF. The DNA for the CDR3 is TGTGCCAGCCACTTGAATGATCGGGCTTTCTTT.

The chain is built from TRBV5-5 and TRBJ1-5; 7 nucleotides line up with TRBD1. Trimming removed 0 bases from V and 4 bases from J; junction bases left unmatched: 7. CDR1 and CDR2 from the germline V gene are SGHKS and YYEKEE (reference sequence). This CDR3 region has 16 residues. Here the CDR3 DNA reads TGTGCCAGCAGCTTGGTGGTATCAGGGGGGAATCAGCCCCAGCATTTT. Its translation: CASSLVVSGGNQPQHF.

The rearrangement links TRBV15 to TRBJ1-5; 9 nucleotides match TRBD1. This CDR3 has 14 residues. V lost 6 bases, J lost 7 bases, and 7 bases stayed unmatched. Germline-derived CDR1 and CDR2 are LNHNV and YYDKDF (reference sequence). The CDR3 coding sequence is TGTGCCACCAGAATAACAGGGGGCGACCAGCCCCAGCATTTT. Its protein product is CATRITGGDQPQHF.

The chain couples TRBV21-1 to TRBJ1-1. TRBV21-1 corresponds to a pseudogene. This CDR3 has 18 residues. The CDR3 sequence: CASSKGIGGAHSNTEAFF. CDR3 in DNA: TGTGCCAGCAGCAAAGGTATTGGAGGGGCCCACTCTAACACTGAAGCTTTCTTT.

The CDR3 sequence: CASSPRPIEEAEETQYF. CDR3 in DNA: TGTGCCAGCAGCCCACGACCGATCGAGGAGGCAGAAGAGACCCAGTACTTC. This sequence joins TRBV7-8 and TRBJ2-5; tentatively, D is TRBD2 (5 bases). The germline CDR1 and CDR2 sequences are SGHVS and FQNEAQ. This CDR3 spans 17 amino acids. Trimming took off 5 bases at V and 3 bases at J, with 22 bases between the two ends.

This chain links TRBV5-1 with TRBJ2-3; D gene uncertain. Looked up from germline, CDR1 is SGHRS and CDR2 is YFSETQ. CDR3 length equals 18 residues. Trimming cost V 1 base and J 2 bases, with 20 bases left between them. The CDR3 is CASSLSESRFGATDTQYF. The CDR3 coding sequence is TGCGCCAGCAGCTTGTCGGAGTCGAGGTTTGGTGCCACAGATACGCAGTATTTT.

This clone has just one count. The rearrangement links TRBV12-5 to TRBJ2-5; 7 nucleotides align to TRBD1. CDR3 length: 15 residues. Germline V gene data show CDR1 as LGHNT and CDR2 as FRNRAP. V shed 6 bases, J shed 1 base, and the junction held 8 bases outside the gene matches. In nucleotides, the CDR3 is TGTGCTAGTGGCCCTACCGGGACAGCCCAAGAGACCCAGTACTTC. This gives the protein CASGPTGTAQETQYF.

The V gene is TRBV7-8, the J gene TRBJ2-1, with 13 bases aligning to TRBD2. CDR3 length: 18 amino acids. CDR1 is SGHVS and CDR2 is FQNEAQ in the germline V gene. Unmatched junction bases numbered 13, after V lost 5 bases and J lost 6 bases. The CDR3 DNA sequence: TGTGCCAGCAGCCCCCGGACTAGCGGGAGTTCTCTGGTCAATGAGCAGTTCTTC. It yields the protein CASSPRTSGSSLVNEQFF.

The gene calls are TRBV6-5 and TRBJ2-7; tentative D call: TRBD1 (6 bases). The germline gives CDR1 MNHEY, CDR2 SVGAGI. Trimming removed 5 bases from V and 0 bases from J, with 11 bases in between. The CDR3 contains 14 residues. The CDR3: CASSPLGHSYEQYF. As DNA, the CDR3 is TGTGCCAGCAGTCCTTTGGGACACTCCTACGAGCAGTACTTC.

V gene TRBV6-5 combines with J gene TRBJ1-2; D unresolved. CDR3 length: 13 residues. Trimming cost V 0 bases and J 8 bases, with 10 bases left between them. Germline CDR1 MNHEY, CDR2 SVGAGI. CDR3 loop: CASSYSRGYGYTF. Written as DNA, the CDR3 is TGTGCCAGCAGTTACTCGCGGGGTTACGGCTACACCTTC.

This clone was counted only a few times. V and J are TRBV5-4 and TRBJ2-3, with 14 bases matching TRBD2. This CDR3 contains 17 residues. Germline-derived CDR1 and CDR2 are SGHNT and YYREEE (reference sequence). Unmatched junction bases numbered 3, after V lost 0 bases and J lost 3 bases. The CDR3 sequence is CASSLGLAGGSTDTQYF. The CDR3 DNA reads as TGTGCCAGCAGCTTGGGACTAGCGGGAGGGTCGACAGATACGCAGTATTTT.

This sequence joins TRBV18 and TRBJ1-1; D might be TRBD1 (5 bases). V was clipped by 3 bases and J by 0 bases, with 5 bases between them. The CDR3 has 13 amino acids. In germline, CDR1 is KGHSH, CDR2 LQKENI. CDR3 bases: TGTGCCAGCTCACCCAGGGTGAACACTGAAGCTTTCTTT. This gives the protein CASSPRVNTEAFF. The full variable domain, rest sourced from reference TRBV18 and TRBJ1-1, is NAGVMQNPRHLVRRRGQEARLRCSPMKGHSHVYWYRQLPEEGLKFMVYLQKENIIDESGMPKERFSAEFPKEGPSILRIQQVVRGDSAAYFCASSPRVNTEAFFGQGTRLTVV.

The gene calls are TRBV11-2 and TRBJ2-7, with D tentatively TRBD1 (6 bases). This CDR3 spans 14 amino acids. V was shortened by 5 bases and J by 7 bases, with 18 bases between the two germline ends. Germline V lookup: CDR1 SGHAT, CDR2 FQNNGV. The CDR3 is CASSMGRGGGEQYF. For the CDR3, the DNA is TGTGCCAGCAGCATGGGCAGGGGCGGTGGGGAGCAGTACTTC.